This TCR beta chain derives from a study of cytomegalovirus exposure and HLA in healthy donors. Regarding the study as a whole: For most subjects, TCR beta sequences were reported to predict HLA-A and HLA-B alleles with accuracy.

Germline V gene data show CDR1 as LNHNV and CDR2 as YYDKDF (reference sequence). Germline trimming cut 2 bases from V and 5 bases from J; bases unmatched to any gene: 8. CDR3 size: 16 residues. At sampling all donors were nominally healthy, likely with unrecorded immune exposures. In the case of this clone: The antigen remains undetermined.

Primers included in the PCR were 60 Vbeta and 13 Jbeta primers. TCRdb's table, derived via immunoSEQ multiplex PCR, lists solely in-frame clones and lacks some. The repertoire holds some 130,000 clones, with roughly 68% as singletons. The sequence was collected from a woman aged 45 to 65 in good health and CMV-seropositive. Material: PBMCs. This rearrangement joins TRBV15 to TRBJ1-5, with 8 nucleotides matching TRBD1. The CDR3 loop reads CATSRSGRGPDQPQHF. As DNA, the CDR3 is TGTGCCACCAGCAGATCAGGCAGGGGGCCGGATCAGCCCCAGCATTTT.